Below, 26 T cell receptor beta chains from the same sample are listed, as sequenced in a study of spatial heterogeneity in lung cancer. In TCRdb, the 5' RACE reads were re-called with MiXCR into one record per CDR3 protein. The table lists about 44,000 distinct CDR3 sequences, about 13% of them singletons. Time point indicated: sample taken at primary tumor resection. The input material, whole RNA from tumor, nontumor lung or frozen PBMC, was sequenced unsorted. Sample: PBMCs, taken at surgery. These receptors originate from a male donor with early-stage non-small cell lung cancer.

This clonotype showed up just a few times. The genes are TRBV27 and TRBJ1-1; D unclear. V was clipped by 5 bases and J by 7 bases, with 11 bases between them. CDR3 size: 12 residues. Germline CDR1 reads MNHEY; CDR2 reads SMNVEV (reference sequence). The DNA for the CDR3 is TGTGCCAGCAGTGGACGTACCGGTGAAGCTTTCTTT. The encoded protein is CASSGRTGEAFF.

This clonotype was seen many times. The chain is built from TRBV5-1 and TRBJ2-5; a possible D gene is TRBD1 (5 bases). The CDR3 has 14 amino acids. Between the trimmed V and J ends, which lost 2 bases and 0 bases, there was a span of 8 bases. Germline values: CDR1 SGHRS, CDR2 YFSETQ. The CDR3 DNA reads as TGCGCCAGCAGCTTCGGCAGGGACCAAGAGACCCAGTACTTC. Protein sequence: CASSFGRDQETQYF.

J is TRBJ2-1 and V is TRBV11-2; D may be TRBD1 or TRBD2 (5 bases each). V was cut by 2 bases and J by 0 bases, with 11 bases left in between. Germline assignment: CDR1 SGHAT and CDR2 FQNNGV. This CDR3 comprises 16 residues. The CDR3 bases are TGTGCCAGCAGCTTAATGCCAGGGAGCTCCTACAATGAGCAGTTCTTC. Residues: CASSLMPGSSYNEQFF.

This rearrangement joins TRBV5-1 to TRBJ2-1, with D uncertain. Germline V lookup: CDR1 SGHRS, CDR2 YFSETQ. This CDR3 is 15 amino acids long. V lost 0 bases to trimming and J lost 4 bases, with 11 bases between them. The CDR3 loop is CASSLDAPGYNEQFF. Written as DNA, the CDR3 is TGCGCCAGCAGCTTGGACGCCCCCGGGTACAATGAGCAGTTCTTC.

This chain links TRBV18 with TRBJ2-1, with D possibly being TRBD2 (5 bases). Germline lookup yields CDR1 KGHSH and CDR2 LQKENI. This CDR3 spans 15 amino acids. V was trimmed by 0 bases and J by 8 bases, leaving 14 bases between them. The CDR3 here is CASSPPMAPRDEQFF. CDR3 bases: TGTGCCAGCTCACCACCGATGGCTCCGAGGGATGAGCAGTTCTTC.

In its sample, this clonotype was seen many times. The DNA of the CDR3 is TGCAGTGCTAGAGATAGCGCGAGAGCTAGCGGTTACACAGATACGCAGTATTTT. This translates into CSARDSARASGYTDTQYF. The chain joins TRBV20-1 to TRBJ2-3, with TRBD2 identical over 7 bases. CDR3 length: 18 residues. The germline V gene encodes CDR1 DFQATT and CDR2 SNEGSKA (reference sequence). With V trimmed by 0 bases and J by 2 bases, 14 bases remained unmatched.

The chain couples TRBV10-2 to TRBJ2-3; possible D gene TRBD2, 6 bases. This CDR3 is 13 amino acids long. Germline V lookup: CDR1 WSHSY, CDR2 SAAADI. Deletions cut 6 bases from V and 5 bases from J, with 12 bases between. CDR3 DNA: TGCGCCAGCAGGAGCCCGGGAGTAGATACGCAGTATTTT. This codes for CASRSPGVDTQYF.

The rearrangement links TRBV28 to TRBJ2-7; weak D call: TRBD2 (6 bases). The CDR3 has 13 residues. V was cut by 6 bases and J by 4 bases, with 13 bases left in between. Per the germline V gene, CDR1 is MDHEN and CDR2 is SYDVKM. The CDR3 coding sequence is TGTGCCAGCAGGACGACCAGCGGGTACGAGCAGTACTTC. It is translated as CASRTTSGYEQYF.

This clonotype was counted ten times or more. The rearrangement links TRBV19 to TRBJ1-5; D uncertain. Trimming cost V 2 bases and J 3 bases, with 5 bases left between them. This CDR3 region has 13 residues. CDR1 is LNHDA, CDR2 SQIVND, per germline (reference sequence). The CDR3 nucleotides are TGTGCCAGTAGTATACAGATCAATCAGCCCCAGCATTTT. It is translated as CASSIQINQPQHF.

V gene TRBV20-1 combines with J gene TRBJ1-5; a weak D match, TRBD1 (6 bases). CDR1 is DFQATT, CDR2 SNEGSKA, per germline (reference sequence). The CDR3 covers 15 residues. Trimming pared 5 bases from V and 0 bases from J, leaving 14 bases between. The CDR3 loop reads CSAGDTGYSNQPQHF. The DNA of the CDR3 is TGCAGTGCTGGGGACACGGGTTATAGCAATCAGCCCCAGCATTTT.

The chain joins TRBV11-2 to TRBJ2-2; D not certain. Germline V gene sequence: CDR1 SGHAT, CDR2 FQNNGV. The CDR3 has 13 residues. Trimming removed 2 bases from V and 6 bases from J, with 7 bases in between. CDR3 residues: CASSLSWAGELFF. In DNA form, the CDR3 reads TGTGCCAGCAGCTTAAGCTGGGCCGGGGAGCTGTTTTTT.

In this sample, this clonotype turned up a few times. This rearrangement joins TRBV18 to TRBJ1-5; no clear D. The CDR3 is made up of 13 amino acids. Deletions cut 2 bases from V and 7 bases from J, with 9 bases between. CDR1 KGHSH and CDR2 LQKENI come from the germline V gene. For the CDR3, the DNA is TGTGCCAGCTCACCAGGGTGGGGACAGCCCCAGCATTTT. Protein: CASSPGWGQPQHF.

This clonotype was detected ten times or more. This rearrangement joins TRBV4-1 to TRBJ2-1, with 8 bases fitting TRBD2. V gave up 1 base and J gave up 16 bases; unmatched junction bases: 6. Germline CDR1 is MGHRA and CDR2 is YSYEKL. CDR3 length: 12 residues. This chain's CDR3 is CASSQAGTRRFF. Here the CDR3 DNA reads TGCGCCAGCAGCCAAGCCGGGACTAGGCGTTTCTTC.

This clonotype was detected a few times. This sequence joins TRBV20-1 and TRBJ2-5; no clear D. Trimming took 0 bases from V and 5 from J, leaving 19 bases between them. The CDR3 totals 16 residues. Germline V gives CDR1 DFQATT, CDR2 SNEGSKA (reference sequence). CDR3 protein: CSARDWKVVKIETQYF. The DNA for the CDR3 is TGCAGTGCTAGAGATTGGAAGGTTGTTAAGATTGAGACCCAGTACTTC.

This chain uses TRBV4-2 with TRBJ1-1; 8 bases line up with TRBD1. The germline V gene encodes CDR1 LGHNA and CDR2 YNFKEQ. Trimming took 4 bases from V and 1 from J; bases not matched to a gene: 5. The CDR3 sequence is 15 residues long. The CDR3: CASSLGQGANTEAFF. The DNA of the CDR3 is TGTGCCAGCAGCCTAGGACAGGGAGCGAACACTGAAGCTTTCTTT.

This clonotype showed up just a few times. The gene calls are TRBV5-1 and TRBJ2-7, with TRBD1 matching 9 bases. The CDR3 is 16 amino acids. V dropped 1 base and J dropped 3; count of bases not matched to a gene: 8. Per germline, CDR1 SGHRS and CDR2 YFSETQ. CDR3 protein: CASSLYIPGQGYEQYF. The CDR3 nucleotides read TGCGCCAGCAGCTTGTATATCCCGGGACAGGGCTACGAGCAGTACTTC.

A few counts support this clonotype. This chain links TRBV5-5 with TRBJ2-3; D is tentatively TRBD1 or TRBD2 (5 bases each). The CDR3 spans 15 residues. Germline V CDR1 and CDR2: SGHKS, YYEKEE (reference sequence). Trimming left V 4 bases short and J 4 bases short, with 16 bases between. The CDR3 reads CASSRLGVDADTQYF. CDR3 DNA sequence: TGTGCCAGCAGCCGTCTGGGGGTAGACGCAGATACGCAGTATTTT.

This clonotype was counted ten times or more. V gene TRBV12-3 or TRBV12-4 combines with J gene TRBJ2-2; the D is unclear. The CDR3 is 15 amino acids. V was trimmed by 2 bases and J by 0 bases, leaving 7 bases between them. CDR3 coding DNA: TGTGCCAGCAGTTTAAACAGCCCGAACACCGGGGAGCTGTTTTTT. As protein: CASSLNSPNTGELFF.

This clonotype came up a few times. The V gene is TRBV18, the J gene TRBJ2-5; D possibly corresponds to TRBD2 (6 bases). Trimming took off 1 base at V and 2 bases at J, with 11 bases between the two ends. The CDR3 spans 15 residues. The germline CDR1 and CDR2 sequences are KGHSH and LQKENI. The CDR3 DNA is TGTGCCAGCTCACCACGCGGGGAGCTTCAAGAGACCCAGTACTTC. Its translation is CASSPRGELQETQYF.

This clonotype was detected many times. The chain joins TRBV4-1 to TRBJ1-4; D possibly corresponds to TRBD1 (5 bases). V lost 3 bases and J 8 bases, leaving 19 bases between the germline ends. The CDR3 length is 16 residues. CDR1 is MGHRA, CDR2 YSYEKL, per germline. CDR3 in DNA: TGCGCCAGCAGCCAGTCATTCCAGGGACGAGGGGAAAAACTGTTTTTT. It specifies CASSQSFQGRGEKLFF.

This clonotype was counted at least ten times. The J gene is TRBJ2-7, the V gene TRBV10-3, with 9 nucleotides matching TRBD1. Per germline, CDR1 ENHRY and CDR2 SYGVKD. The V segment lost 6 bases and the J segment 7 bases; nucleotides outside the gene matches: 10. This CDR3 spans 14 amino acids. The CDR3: CAISSGTGSREQYF. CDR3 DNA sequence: TGTGCCATCAGCTCCGGGACAGGGTCACGGGAGCAGTACTTC.

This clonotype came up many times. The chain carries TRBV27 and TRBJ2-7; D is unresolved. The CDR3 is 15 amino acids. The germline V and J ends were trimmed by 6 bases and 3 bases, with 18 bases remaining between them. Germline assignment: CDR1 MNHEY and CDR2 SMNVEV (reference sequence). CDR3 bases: TGTGCCAGCAGGACGACAAAGGGATCGGACTACGAGCAGTACTTC. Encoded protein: CASRTTKGSDYEQYF.

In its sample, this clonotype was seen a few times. The CDR3 reads CASSALGQNYGYTF. CDR3 in DNA: TGTGCCAGCAGTGCCCTGGGACAGAATTATGGCTACACCTTC. The chain is built from TRBV6-1 and TRBJ1-2; 7 bases are shared with TRBD1. V was pared by 4 bases and J by 5 bases, with 7 bases of the junction left unmatched. The germline gives CDR1 MNHNS, CDR2 SASEGT. This CDR3 contains 14 residues.

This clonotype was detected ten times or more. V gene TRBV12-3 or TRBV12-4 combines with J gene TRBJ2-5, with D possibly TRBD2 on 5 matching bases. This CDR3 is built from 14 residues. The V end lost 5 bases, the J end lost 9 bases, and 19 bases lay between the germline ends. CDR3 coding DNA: TGTGCCAGCAGTAACATCGGCCCCCAGAGGGCCCAGTACTTC. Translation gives CASSNIGPQRAQYF.

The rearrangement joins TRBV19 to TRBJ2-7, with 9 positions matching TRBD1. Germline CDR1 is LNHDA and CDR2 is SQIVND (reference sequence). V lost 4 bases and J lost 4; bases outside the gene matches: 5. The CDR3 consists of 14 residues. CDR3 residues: CASSSGQGNYEQYF. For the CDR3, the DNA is TGTGCCAGTAGTAGTGGACAGGGGAATTACGAGCAGTACTTC.

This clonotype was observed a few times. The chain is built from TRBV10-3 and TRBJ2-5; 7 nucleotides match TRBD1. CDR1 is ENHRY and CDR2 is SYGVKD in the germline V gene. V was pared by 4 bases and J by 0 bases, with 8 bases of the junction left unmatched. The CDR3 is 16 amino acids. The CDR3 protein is CAISVGGRGHQETQYF. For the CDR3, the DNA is TGTGCCATCAGTGTAGGGGGCCGCGGCCACCAAGAGACCCAGTACTTC.